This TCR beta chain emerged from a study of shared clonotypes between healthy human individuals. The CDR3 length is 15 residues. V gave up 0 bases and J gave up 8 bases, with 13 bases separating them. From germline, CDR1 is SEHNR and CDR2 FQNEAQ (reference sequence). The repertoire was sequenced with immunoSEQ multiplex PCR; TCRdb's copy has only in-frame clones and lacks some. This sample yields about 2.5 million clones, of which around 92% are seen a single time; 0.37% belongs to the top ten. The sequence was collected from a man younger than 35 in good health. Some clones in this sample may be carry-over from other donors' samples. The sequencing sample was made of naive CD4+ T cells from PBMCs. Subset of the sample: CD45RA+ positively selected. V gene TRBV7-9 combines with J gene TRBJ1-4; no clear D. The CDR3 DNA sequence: TGTGCCAGCAGCTTAGCGCAAGGATTAGAAGAAAAACTGTTTTTT. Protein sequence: CASSLAQGLEEKLFF.